The 4 T cell receptor beta chains presented below share a single source sample, sequenced in a study of blood T cells in healthy people across ages. With a J-beta primer mix and a sample-barcoded 5' primer, a second PCR ran about 7 to 12 cycles. TCRdb fed the 5' RACE reads into MiXCR, producing one record per CDR3 protein. The table has around 2 million distinct CDR3 sequences, approximately 40% seen once. The sample consisted of blood. The receptors derive from a human donor in good health.

V usage is TRBV6-5 and J usage is TRBJ2-1; tentatively, D is TRBD2 (7 bases). Germline V gene data show CDR1 as MNHEY and CDR2 as SVGAGI. CDR3 length: 14 amino acids. The V end lost 7 bases, the J end lost 7 bases, and 17 bases lay between the germline ends. This chain's CDR3 is CASTQHGGLNEQFF. As DNA, the CDR3 is TGTGCCAGCACCCAACACGGGGGGCTTAATGAGCAGTTCTTC.

This clonotype came up once. Possible read error: a much larger clone is one base away. The chain links TRBV29-1 to TRBJ2-2, with 9 bases that match TRBD1. Germline assignment: CDR1 SQVTM and CDR2 ANQGSEA. This CDR3 has 15 residues. The CDR3 nucleotides read TGCAGCGTAAACTCCGGGACAGGGCACACCGGGGAGCGGTTTTTT. Translation: CSVNSGTGHTGERFF.

The chain joins TRBV2 to TRBJ2-4; no definite D call. The CDR3 length is 13 residues. The V and J ends lost 3 bases and 5 bases respectively, with 8 bases between them. Germline values: CDR1 SNHLY, CDR2 FYNNEI. The CDR3 loop reads CASSEGSQNIQYF. DNA for the CDR3: TGTGCCAGCAGTGAGGGGTCCCAAAACATTCAGTACTTC.

This clonotype was recorded many times. The chain employs TRBV29-1 and TRBJ2-7; 8 bases fit TRBD2. There are 14 residues in the CDR3. Germline V gene data show CDR1 as SQVTM and CDR2 as ANQGSEA. V lost 1 base, J lost 0 bases, and 2 bases stayed unmatched. CDR3 sequence: CSVEGTSSSYEQYF. The CDR3 bases are TGCAGCGTTGAAGGGACTAGCAGCTCCTACGAGCAGTACTTC.